This T cell receptor (beta chain) appears in the sequencing data of a study of T cell responses to AZD1222 COVID-19 vaccine. Study-level points and caveats: At baseline, seropositivity was found in only a handful of AZD1222 recipients. Reports indicate that nearly half of spike-specific TCRs are directed at unmutated variant regions. Rises in breadth and depth of Spike-specific TCRs came after two AZD1222 doses. Mostly white British, mostly female donors; authors suggested clonal diversity may be underestimated.

TCRdb keeps only in-frame clones here, not all; method: immunoSEQ multiplex PCR. This table has about 180,000 clones, around 88% appearing once. Details on this clone: The target antigen is unknown.

The CDR3 length is 15 residues. V was pared by 6 bases and J by 0 bases, with 5 bases of the junction left unmatched. CDR1 and CDR2 from the germline V gene are LNHDA and SQIVND (reference sequence). The source material was peripheral blood, sampled on day 0 of AZD1222 vaccination. The gene calls are TRBV19 and TRBJ1-1; the match to TRBD1 covers 9 bases. This TCR derives from an adult in good health. The CDR3 sequence is CASSTGDRVNTEAFF. The CDR3 region has the DNA TGTGCCAGTAGCACAGGGGACAGGGTGAACACTGAAGCTTTCTTT. Full variable domain (outside the CDR3, taken from reference TRBV19 and TRBJ1-1): DGGITQSPKYLFRKEGQNVTLSCEQNLNHDAMYWYRQDPGQGLRLIYYSQIVNDFQKGDIAEGYSVSREKKESFPLTVTSAQKNPTAFYLCASSTGDRVNTEAFFGQGTRLTVV.